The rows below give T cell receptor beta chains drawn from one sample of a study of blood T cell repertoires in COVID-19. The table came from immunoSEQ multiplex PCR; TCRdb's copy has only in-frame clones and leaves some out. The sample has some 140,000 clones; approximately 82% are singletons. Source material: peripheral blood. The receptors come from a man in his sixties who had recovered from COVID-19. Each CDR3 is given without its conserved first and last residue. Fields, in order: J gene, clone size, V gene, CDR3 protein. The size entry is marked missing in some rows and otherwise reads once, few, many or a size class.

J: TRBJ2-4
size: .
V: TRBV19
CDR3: ASSTPGLAENIQY

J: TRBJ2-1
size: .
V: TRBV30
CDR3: AWAGTSAYNEQF

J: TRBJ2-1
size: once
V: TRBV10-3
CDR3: AISDTRGSSYNEQF

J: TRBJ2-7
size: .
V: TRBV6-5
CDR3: ASRLGHPTYEQY

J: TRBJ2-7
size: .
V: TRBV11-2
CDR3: ASSSPPGTYEQY

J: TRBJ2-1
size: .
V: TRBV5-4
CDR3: ASSALAGSSYNEQF

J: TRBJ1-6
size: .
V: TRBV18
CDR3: ASSPEGSSYNSPLH

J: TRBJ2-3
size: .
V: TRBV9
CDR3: ASSAPGQGSDTQY

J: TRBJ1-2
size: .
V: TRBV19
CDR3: ASRDRGYDGYT

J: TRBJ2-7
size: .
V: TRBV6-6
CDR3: ASRGGGGRSYEQY

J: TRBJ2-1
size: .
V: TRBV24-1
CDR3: ATSDLHWQF

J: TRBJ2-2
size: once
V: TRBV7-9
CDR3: ASSYARTGNTGELF

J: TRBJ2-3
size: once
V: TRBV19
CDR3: ASSIGAASDTQY

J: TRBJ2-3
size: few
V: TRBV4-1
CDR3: ASSQARGGPTDTQY

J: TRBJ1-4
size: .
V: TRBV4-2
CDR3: ASSQDGAQGYEKLF

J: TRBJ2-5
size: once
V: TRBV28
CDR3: ASSRPGGGGLETQY

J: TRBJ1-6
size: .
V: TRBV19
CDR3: ASRDRATNSPLH

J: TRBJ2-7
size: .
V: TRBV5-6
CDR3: ASSLRAGAKNEQY

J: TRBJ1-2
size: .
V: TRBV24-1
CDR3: ATSDGHSYGYT

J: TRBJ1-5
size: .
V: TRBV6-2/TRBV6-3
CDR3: ASSYSGQGAGQPQH

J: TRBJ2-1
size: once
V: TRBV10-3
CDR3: AISESAGAYNEQF

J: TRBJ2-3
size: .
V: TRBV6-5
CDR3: ASSSDRGGTDTQY

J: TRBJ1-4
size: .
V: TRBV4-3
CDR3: ASSQVQGDEKLF

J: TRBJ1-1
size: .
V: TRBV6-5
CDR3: ASSYRTQGRGTEAF

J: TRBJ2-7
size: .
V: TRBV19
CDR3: ASSIVGGDYEQY

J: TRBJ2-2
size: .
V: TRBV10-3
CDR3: AISAVSGGLGELF

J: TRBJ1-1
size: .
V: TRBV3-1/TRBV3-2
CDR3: ASSQDWTGTLNTEAF

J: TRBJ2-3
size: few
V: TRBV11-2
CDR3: ASTKPPGLGSLDTQY

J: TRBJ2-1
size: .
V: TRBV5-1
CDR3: ASSLLETALSSYNEQF

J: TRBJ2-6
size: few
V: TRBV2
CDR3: ASSERGLFSGANVLT

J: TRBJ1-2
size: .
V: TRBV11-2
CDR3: ASSPQQGAGYGYT

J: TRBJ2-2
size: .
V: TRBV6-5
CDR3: ASSYSGGDWELF

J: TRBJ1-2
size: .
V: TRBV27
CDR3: ASSPYGTPSGGYT

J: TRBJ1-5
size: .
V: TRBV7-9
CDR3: ASSGGNQPQH

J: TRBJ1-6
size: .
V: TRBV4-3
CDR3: ASSQEKGASSPLH

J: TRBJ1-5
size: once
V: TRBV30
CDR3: AWSSPRGGLGQPQH

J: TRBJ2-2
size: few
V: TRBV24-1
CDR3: ATSDQGADTGELF

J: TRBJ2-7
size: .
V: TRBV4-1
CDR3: ASSQGDSLPGKQY

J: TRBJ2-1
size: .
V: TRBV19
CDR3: ASSRAGGLYNEQF

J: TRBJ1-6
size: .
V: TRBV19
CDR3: ASSLGQINNSPLH

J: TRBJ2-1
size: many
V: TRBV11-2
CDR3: ASRLRGAGGEQF

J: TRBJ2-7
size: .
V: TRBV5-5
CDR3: ASGRRTGEYEQY